The 6 T cell receptor beta chains reported below all come from one sample, sequenced in a study of blood T cell repertoires in COVID-19. The protocol was immunoSEQ multiplex PCR, while the TCRdb copy is restricted to in-frame clones and leaves out a portion. The table shows roughly 100,000 clones, with approximately 86% occurring only once. The sample was peripheral blood. Receptor source: a woman between 45 and 60 years old with COVID-19, enrolled during active disease.

The chain joins TRBV3-1 (or the pseudogene TRBV3-2) to TRBJ2-7, with 8 bases that match TRBD1. From germline, CDR1 is LGHDT and CDR2 YNNKEL (reference sequence). The CDR3 length is 17 residues. V gave up 0 bases and J gave up 4 bases; unmatched junction bases: 11. The CDR3 coding sequence is TGTGCCAGCAGCCAAGAAGACACAGGGGGGAACCCTTACGAGCAGTACTTC. The encoded protein is CASSQEDTGGNPYEQYF.

This chain links TRBV11-3 with TRBJ2-3; 10 nucleotides align to TRBD2. Germline lookup yields CDR1 SGHNT and CDR2 YENEEA. This CDR3 has 17 residues. The V and J ends lost 4 bases and 4 bases, in that order; junction bases with no gene match: 11. CDR3 DNA: TGTGCCAGCAGCTCTTACCTAATAGCGGGGGGCGCAGATACGCAGTATTTT. Its translation is CASSSYLIAGGADTQYF.

The CDR3: CASRPRQVGNTIYF. The CDR3, as DNA: TGTGCCAGTCGTCCGCGCCAGGTGGGAAACACCATATATTTT. V and J are TRBV19 and TRBJ1-3; D gene ambiguous. Looked up from germline, CDR1 is LNHDA and CDR2 is SQIVND (reference sequence). V gave up 8 bases and J gave up 4 bases, with 15 bases separating them. The CDR3 runs 14 residues.

The chain links TRBV19 to TRBJ2-1; 10 bases map to TRBD2. The length of the CDR3 is 15 residues. The germline gives CDR1 LNHDA, CDR2 SQIVND (reference sequence). The trim removed 1 base at V and 8 bases at J, leaving 5 bases unmatched. In DNA form, the CDR3 reads TGTGCCAGTAGTATAGCTAGCGGGGGAGGTGATGAGCAGTTCTTC. Translated, it gives CASSIASGGGDEQFF.

The rearrangement joins TRBV18 to TRBJ1-5; D unresolved. The V end was cut by 2 bases, the J end by 7 bases, with 18 bases between. CDR1 is KGHSH and CDR2 is LQKENI in the germline V gene. This CDR3 region has 16 residues. Written as DNA, the CDR3 is TGTGCCAGCTCACCAGGGTTTACGAGTTTGGGCCAGCCCCAGCATTTT. This gives the protein CASSPGFTSLGQPQHF.

This chain links TRBV10-3 with TRBJ1-2; 11 nucleotides line up with TRBD1. CDR3 length: 18 residues. Trimming took 4 bases from V and 2 from J; bases not matched to a gene: 12. Germline-derived CDR1 and CDR2 are ENHRY and SYGVKD. Written as DNA, the CDR3 is TGTGCCATCAGTGTGCGGACAGGGGGCGCGGGGGGCAACTATGGCTACACCTTC. This sequence encodes CAISVRTGGAGGNYGYTF.